These 14 T cell receptor beta chains share one sample of origin, sequenced in a study of cytomegalovirus exposure and HLA in healthy donors. Measured with immunoSEQ multiplex PCR; TCRdb has only the in-frame clones, and not every one. The sample shows 35,000 to 50,000 clones, approximately 90% of them seen only once. Sequencing was performed on PBMCs. The origin of the receptors is a man aged 18 to 30 in good health and CMV-seronegative.

This sequence joins TRBV2 and TRBJ2-7, with 9 bases fitting TRBD2. This CDR3 spans 15 amino acids. In germline, CDR1 is SNHLY, CDR2 FYNNEI. V lost 6 bases to trimming and J lost 5 bases; unmatched junction nucleotides: 11. The CDR3 spells CASSPFRASGNEQYF. The CDR3 DNA sequence: TGTGCCAGCAGCCCCTTCAGGGCTAGCGGGAACGAGCAGTACTTC. Full variable domain (remainder filled in from reference TRBV2 and TRBJ2-7): EPEVTQTPSHQVTQMGQEVILRCVPISNHLYFYWYRQILGQKVEFLVSFYNNEISEKSEIFDDQFSVERPDGSNFTLKIRSTKLEDSAMYFCASSPFRASGNEQYFGPGTRLTVT.

Comments on this clone: At one end, the junction sequence differs from germline, possibly due to a read error. The chain is built from TRBV4-1 and TRBJ1-5; D is undetermined. The CDR3 runs to 15 residues. Germline assignment: CDR1 MGHRA and CDR2 YSYEKL. This CDR3 reads CASSQAGRTYHPQHF. CDR3 coding DNA: TGCGCCAGCAGCCAAGCGGGGAGGACTTATCACCCCCAGCATTTT.

In DNA form, the CDR3 reads TGTGCCAGCAGCTTAGATTTTTCGGGGGAGCTGTTTTTT. Translation: CASSLDFSGELFF. This chain uses TRBV7-6 with TRBJ2-2; no clear D. The CDR3 consists of 13 residues. CDR1 is SGHVS, CDR2 FNYEAQ, per germline. Trimming removed 1 base at V and 8 bases at J, with 8 bases between.

The gene calls are TRBV18 and TRBJ2-3; D is ambiguous. The germline V and J ends were trimmed by 3 bases and 6 bases, with 4 bases remaining between them. This CDR3 has 11 residues. Looked up from germline, CDR1 is KGHSH and CDR2 is LQKENI. The CDR3 here is CASSPADTQYF. The CDR3 bases are TGTGCCAGCTCACCTGCGGATACGCAGTATTTT.

This chain joins TRBV5-1 and TRBJ1-1; D possibly corresponds to TRBD1 (6 bases). The CDR3 spans 14 residues. The V and J ends lost 2 bases and 6 bases respectively, with 14 bases between them. The V gene's germline CDR1 is SGHRS and CDR2 YFSETQ. In DNA, the CDR3 is TGCGCCAGCAGCTTAAACAGGGTCGGCCCTGAAGCTTTCTTT. Protein product: CASSLNRVGPEAFF.

The rearrangement links TRBV19 to TRBJ1-2, with 9 bases identical to TRBD1. The trim removed 6 bases at V and 4 bases at J, leaving 9 bases unmatched. The germline V gene has CDR1 LNHDA and CDR2 SQIVND (reference sequence). The CDR3 spans 15 residues. The CDR3 sequence: CASSKTRDRAYGYTF. As DNA, the CDR3 is TGTGCCAGTAGCAAGACCCGGGACAGGGCCTATGGCTACACCTTC.

The V call is TRBV2, the J call TRBJ2-7; 7 bases map to TRBD2. Germline V gene lookup returns CDR1 SNHLY and CDR2 FYNNEI. Unmatched junction bases numbered 11, after V lost 2 bases and J lost 7 bases. This CDR3 contains 15 residues. CDR3 residues: CASSEQRGPDGEQYF. DNA of the CDR3: TGTGCCAGCAGTGAACAGCGGGGCCCGGATGGGGAGCAGTACTTC.

The chain combines TRBV2 with TRBJ2-7; 10 nucleotides line up with TRBD2. The V gene's germline CDR1 is SNHLY and CDR2 FYNNEI. The trim removed 7 bases at V and 2 bases at J, leaving 8 bases unmatched. This CDR3 contains 15 residues. The CDR3 sequence: CASTTGTSAAYEQYF. The CDR3 region has the DNA TGTGCCAGCACTACCGGGACTAGCGCGGCCTACGAGCAGTACTTC.

V usage is TRBV6-4 and J usage is TRBJ2-2; TRBD2 is a possible D gene (5 bases). Per germline, CDR1 MRHNA and CDR2 SNTAGT. The CDR3 sequence is 14 residues long. V lost 6 bases and J lost 9, with 17 bases in between. The CDR3 DNA is TGTGCCAGCAGGGAGACTAACGAGGGCCGGGAGCTGTTTTTT. Amino acid sequence: CASRETNEGRELFF.

The chain is built from TRBV6-6 and TRBJ2-3; no clear D. Trimming left V 1 base short and J 1 base short, with 9 bases between. This CDR3 has 15 residues. Germline values: CDR1 MNHNY, CDR2 SVGAGI (reference sequence). The CDR3 DNA sequence: TGTGCCAGCAGTTACTGGCCTGCGGGCACAGATACGCAGTATTTT. Protein: CASSYWPAGTDTQYF.

This clone appeared a single time. The CDR3 DNA follows: TGTGCCAGCAGCTTAGGCCAGCGCGCCTACAATGAGCAGTTCTTC. This gives the protein CASSLGQRAYNEQFF. The chain links TRBV11-3 to TRBJ2-1; D call uncertain. Germline CDR1 is SGHNT and CDR2 is YENEEA. The CDR3 is 15 residues long. V was clipped by 1 base and J by 2 bases, with 9 bases between them.

The V gene is TRBV7-8, the J gene TRBJ1-1; 8 bases are a match to TRBD1. Looked up from germline, CDR1 is SGHVS and CDR2 is FQNEAQ. With 5 bases clipped from V and 0 bases from J, the junction kept 5 bases outside the gene matches. The CDR3 contains 15 residues. CDR3 in DNA: TGTGCCAGCAGCACGTGGACAGGGATGAACACTGAAGCTTTCTTT. Its translation: CASSTWTGMNTEAFF.

V gene TRBV5-1 combines with J gene TRBJ2-3; 7 bases are shared with TRBD1. V shed 1 base, J shed 3 bases, and the junction held 5 bases outside the gene matches. The CDR3 runs 15 residues. Germline V gives CDR1 SGHRS, CDR2 YFSETQ. The CDR3 spells CASSLLQGLTDTQYF. In nucleotides, the CDR3 is TGCGCCAGCAGCTTGTTACAGGGGCTAACAGATACGCAGTATTTT.

V is TRBV4-1 and J is TRBJ2-3, with D possibly being TRBD1 (5 bases). The CDR3 sequence is 16 residues long. CDR1 and CDR2 from the germline V gene are MGHRA and YSYEKL. Deletions cut 1 base from V and 6 bases from J, with 17 bases between. The CDR3 is CASSQVPAGKSDTQYF. In nucleotides, the CDR3 is TGCGCCAGCAGCCAAGTGCCGGCAGGGAAAAGTGATACGCAGTATTTT.